This T cell receptor beta chain emerged from a study of cytomegalovirus exposure and HLA in healthy donors. PCR was performed using 60 Vbeta and 13 Jbeta primers. Assay: immunoSEQ multiplex PCR; the TCRdb copy retains only in-frame clones and omits some. The repertoire has roughly 120,000 clones, roughly three quarters of them found once; the top ten carry 3.5% to 4.5%. Findings of the study overall: Apart from CMV serostatus, no immune exposure information was available.

On this clone itself: Its antigen is undetermined.

V was pared by 8 bases and J by 0 bases, with 8 bases of the junction left unmatched. CDR3 length: 16 residues. Germline CDR1 and CDR2: MNHEY and SMNVEV (reference sequence). What was sequenced was PBMCs. This TCR came from a man aged 25 to 45 in good health and CMV-seropositive. The chain recombines TRBV27 with TRBJ2-1, with 9 bases fitting TRBD1. CDR3 nucleotide sequence: TGTGCCAGCTCCCCCTGGGGACAGGGCTCCTACAATGAGCAGTTCTTC. Amino acids: CASSPWGQGSYNEQFF.